Listed below are T cell receptor beta chains from one sample, sequenced in a study of OX40 agonist ivuxolimab in advanced cancers. Sequenced by immunoSEQ multiplex PCR; TCRdb stores in-frame clones only, minus some. Of 70,000 to 95,000 clones listed, roughly 90% are singletons. The material was CD4+ or CD8+ T cells sorted from blood, obtained in a trial of the OX40 agonist ivuxolimab. These receptors all come from an adult with an advanced solid tumor such as melanoma, head and neck, liver or kidney cancer. Each CDR3 is given with its conserved first and last residue. Size is stated for part of the rows, as once, few or many counts, or as a class when the clone is expanded.

>NA|TRBV9
CASSAGGKLFF
>NA|TRBV28
CASSTLSTGRQPQHF
>NA|TRBV18
CASSRPSSGSGNTGELFF
>NA|TRBV5-4
CASSLVGDGAAFF
>NA|TRBV10-3
CAISVRGAWTNQPQHF
>NA|TRBV30
CAWSWTGGSQETQYF
>NA|TRBV19
CASSPPPPDRGSETQYF
>NA|TRBV7-9
CASSLGTGGGYGYTF
>NA|TRBV19
CASRRTGTYGYTF
>NA|TRBV2
CASSLRGTVEKLFF
>NA|TRBV28
CASTSFGSRTKNIQYF
>once|TRBV19
CASSPRDRGKNTIYF
>NA|TRBV15
CATSSRGGGISYEQYF
>NA|TRBV12-5
CASGSGQIDTDTQYF
>NA|TRBV29-1
CSVEGDWRTSGLQETQYF
>NA|TRBV19
CASSIGNIGNQPQHF
>NA|TRBV30
CARSVTGGNQPQHF
>NA|TRBV9
CASSVGGMGGYTF
>NA|TRBV2
CASSDPRTSGRAGEQFF
>NA|TRBV5-1
CASSLGGTTFEQYF
>NA|TRBV6-5
CASSYSRGVYEQYF
>NA|TRBV7-2
CASSSGTLSYEQYF
>NA|TRBV10-1
CASSKSGTSGPPAGELFF
>NA|TRBV27
CANWRGLQNQPQHF
>once|TRBV19
CASTIRSSNTQYF
>NA|TRBV6-6
CASSYGALNTEAFF
>NA|TRBV19
CASSNNGNNQPQHF
>once|TRBV30
CAWMTYLRAEPQHF
>NA|TRBV6-5
CASTLLRGRSPLHF
>NA|TRBV5-1
CASSLGLEVEQFF
>NA|TRBV14
CASSLGQATEAFF
>NA|TRBV6-5
CASRSSNQPQHF
>NA|TRBV5-1
CASSILAGGSGTDTQYF
>NA|TRBV5-1
CASSLEGLANQETQYF
>NA|TRBV7-2
CASSTGGGNQPQHF
>few|TRBV11-3
CASSSDSGREAFF
>NA|TRBV5-1
CASSGELAGGPETQYF
>NA|TRBV7-9
CASSLGQVSYGYTF
>NA|TRBV28
CASQEKLAGGTTYEQYF
>NA|TRBV11-2
CASSFSGNWETQYF
>NA|TRBV5-1
CASTRGSLDTGELFF
>many|TRBV7-9
CASSGGTVNTEAFF
>NA|TRBV7-8
CASSPGGDYNSPLHF
>NA|TRBV7-9
CASSLGGAFMDEQYF
>many|TRBV30
CAESRGNRPGQPEAFF
>NA|TRBV5-4
CASSLPPLGETQYF
>NA|TRBV4-2
CASSQEGTTYGYTF